The T cell receptor (beta chain) described here comes from a study of shared clonotypes between healthy human individuals. Authors' data handling: With immunoSEQ giving junction-only sequences and no quality scores, filtering differed. The assay was immunoSEQ multiplex PCR, and TCRdb's table has in-frame clones only and misses some. V and J calls and clone size are copied from that table; D and trimming were computed from the DNA. The table shows hundreds of thousands of clones, with roughly 73% occurring only once. As for this clone: What it recognizes is unknown.

V was pared by 5 bases and J by 6 bases, with 8 bases between. The germline V gene has CDR1 SNHLY and CDR2 FYNNEI. CDR3 length: 12 amino acids. Investigators divided CD4+ cells into CD45RA+ naive and CD45RA-negative memory subsets. Whole-study results and caveats: Sorted-subset sequencing was shown by rarefaction to be incomplete despite large depth. Clonotypes shared by all four sorted-subset donors had higher generation probabilities than non-shared clonotypes.

V gene TRBV2 combines with J gene TRBJ2-1; a possible D gene is TRBD2 (5 bases). Source material: memory CD4+ T cells sorted from blood. Subset specified: CD45RA-negative fraction. The clonotype was recovered from a woman in her twenties or thirties in good health. The CDR3: CASSLEGNEQFF. CDR3 nucleotides: TGTGCCAGCAGTCTAGAGGGCAATGAGCAGTTCTTC.